The 13 T cell receptor beta chains below were found in one sample sequenced in a study of human T cells and chemical hapten exposure. Researchers extracted total RNA from unfractionated whole blood. MiXCR, run by TCRdb on the 5' RACE reads, gives a single entry per CDR3 protein. The sample shows roughly 82,000 distinct CDR3 sequences, 15% to 20% of them seen only once. These receptors were taken from a female donor in good health.

The V and J genes are TRBV12-3 or TRBV12-4 and TRBJ2-3; D may be TRBD2 (5 bases). V shed 1 base and J shed 6 bases, with 8 bases lying between them. The CDR3 runs 13 residues. CDR3 in amino acids: CASSLGPGDTQYF. As DNA, the CDR3 is TGTGCCAGCAGTTTAGGCCCGGGGGATACGCAGTATTTT.

This sequence joins TRBV12-3 or TRBV12-4 and TRBJ1-1, with TRBD1 as a possible D gene (5 bases). This CDR3 comprises 14 residues. V lost 2 bases to trimming and J lost 4 bases, with 11 bases between them. CDR3 coding DNA: TGTGCCAGCAGTTTAAACAGGAGGTCCACTGAAGCTTTCTTT. Encoded protein: CASSLNRRSTEAFF.

Only a few counts were recorded for this clonotype. This chain uses TRBV29-1 with TRBJ2-4; 8 bases fit TRBD2. V lost 6 bases to trimming and J lost 8 bases; unmatched junction nucleotides: 12. This CDR3 spans 14 amino acids. Germline CDR1 is SQVTM and CDR2 is ANQGSEA. Written as DNA, the CDR3 is TGCAGCGTGAAGGGAAGCGGGAGTGGGTACATTCAGTACTTC. This codes for CSVKGSGSGYIQYF.

This chain uses TRBV19 with TRBJ2-3; D is ambiguous. Trimming took off 5 bases at V and 2 bases at J, with 8 bases between the two ends. Germline V gene data show CDR1 as LNHDA and CDR2 as SQIVND (reference sequence). The CDR3 spans 13 residues. CDR3 amino acids: CASSEVATDTQYF. CDR3 in DNA: TGTGCCAGTAGTGAGGTAGCCACAGATACGCAGTATTTT.

The J gene is TRBJ1-5, the V gene TRBV10-3, with D tentatively TRBD1 (6 bases). Germline-derived CDR1 and CDR2 are ENHRY and SYGVKD. V gave up 3 bases and J gave up 7 bases, with 13 bases separating them. CDR3 length: 14 residues. CDR3 sequence: CAISEIKQGQPQHF. The CDR3 region has the DNA TGTGCCATCAGTGAAATTAAACAGGGCCAGCCCCAGCATTTT.

This sequence joins TRBV7-2 and TRBJ2-7, with D perhaps matching TRBD1 (5 bases). The CDR3 length is 13 residues. Looked up from germline, CDR1 is SGHTA and CDR2 is FQGNSA. Trimming took 1 base from V and 5 from J, leaving 9 bases between them. The CDR3: CASSLGGWDEQYF. The CDR3 DNA reads TGTGCCAGCAGCTTAGGGGGCTGGGACGAGCAGTACTTC.

This clonotype was seen only a few times. The CDR3 loop is CASSEGIGQSRLGSPLHF. The DNA of the CDR3 is TGTGCCAGCAGCGAAGGGATAGGACAGAGCAGATTGGGTTCACCCCTCCACTTT. The chain couples TRBV9 to TRBJ1-6; D is perhaps TRBD1 (6 bases). The CDR3 extends over 18 amino acids. Germline CDR1 reads SGDLS; CDR2 reads YYNGEE. V gave up 3 bases and J gave up 9 bases, with 25 bases separating them.

In its sample, this clonotype ranks as medium-sized. For the CDR3, the DNA is TGTGCCAGCAGCCCCCAGCCTGGAAACACCATATATTTT. Residues: CASSPQPGNTIYF. The chain links TRBV7-2 to TRBJ1-3; the D is unclear. The CDR3 consists of 13 residues. Deletions cut 5 bases from V and 2 bases from J, with 7 bases between. CDR1 is SGHTA and CDR2 is FQGNSA in the germline V gene.

This sequence joins TRBV29-1 and TRBJ1-4; D is uncertain. The V gene's germline CDR1 is SQVTM and CDR2 ANQGSEA. V lost 6 bases and J lost 8, with 16 bases in between. The CDR3 extends over 13 amino acids. The CDR3 spells CSVRTTGGEKLFF. For the CDR3, the DNA is TGCAGCGTCAGGACTACTGGCGGCGAAAAACTGTTTTTT.

V and J are TRBV5-1 and TRBJ2-5; D possibly corresponds to TRBD1 (6 bases). Germline V lookup: CDR1 SGHRS, CDR2 YFSETQ. Trimming pared 5 bases from V and 5 bases from J, leaving 13 bases between. The CDR3 loop spans 13 amino acids. The CDR3 sequence is CASRLQGEETQYF. As DNA, the CDR3 is TGCGCCAGCAGGCTACAGGGAGAGGAGACCCAGTACTTC.

This rearrangement joins TRBV28 to TRBJ2-7, with D tentatively TRBD1 (5 bases). Trimming shortened V by 10 bases and J by 1 base, and 17 bases separated the two germline ends. Germline V gene data show CDR1 as MDHEN and CDR2 as SYDVKM. This CDR3 has 14 amino acids. As DNA, the CDR3 is TGTGCCACCTCCCCGACAGCTGGGTCCTACGAGCAGTACTTC. This translates into CATSPTAGSYEQYF.

In its sample, this clonotype was seen a few times. The chain carries TRBV30 and TRBJ2-2, with 8 positions matching TRBD2. CDR1 and CDR2 from the germline V gene are GTSNPN and SVGIG (reference sequence). The V and J ends lost 4 bases and 4 bases, in that order; junction bases with no gene match: 8. The CDR3 runs 15 residues. The CDR3 here is CAWIGGAGGTGELFF. The DNA for the CDR3 is TGTGCCTGGATCGGGGGGGCCGGTGGCACCGGGGAGCTGTTTTTT. The full variable domain, with the rest looked up from reference TRBV30 and TRBJ2-2, is SQTIHQWPATLVQPVGSPLSLECTVEGTSNPNLYWYRQAAGRGLQLLFYSVGIGQISSEVPQNLSASRPQDRQFILSSKKLLLSDSGFYLCAWIGGAGGTGELFFGEGSRLTVL.

This clonotype was seen a handful of times. The gene calls are TRBV5-4 and TRBJ2-1, with 9 bases matching TRBD1. The germline CDR1 and CDR2 sequences are SGHNT and YYREEE (reference sequence). This CDR3 region has 14 residues. V lost 0 bases, J lost 15 bases, and 10 bases stayed unmatched. The CDR3 sequence: CASSLEGQGLKGFF. CDR3 bases: TGTGCCAGCAGCTTGGAGGGACAGGGTTTGAAGGGGTTCTTC.